The 19 T cell receptor beta chains below all came from one sample that was sequenced in a study of neoadjuvant anti-PD-1 for oral cavity cancer. Time point meaning: after neoadjuvant nivolumab, at surgical resection. Profiled with immunoSEQ multiplex PCR; TCRdb holds only in-frame clones, not every one. The sample carries approximately 45,000 clones, about 77% recorded once. Sample: PBMCs, taken after nivolumab (anti-PD-1) treatment. The receptor source for this set is a person aged 35 to 85 with oral cavity squamous cell carcinoma.

The chain is built from TRBV27 and TRBJ1-2; D possibly corresponds to TRBD1 (5 bases). V shed 4 bases and J shed 0 bases, with 12 bases lying between them. This CDR3 comprises 15 residues. Looked up from germline, CDR1 is MNHEY and CDR2 is SMNVEV (reference sequence). The chain's CDR3 is CASSSLDRANYGYTF. For the CDR3, the DNA is TGTGCCAGCAGTTCTTTAGACAGAGCTAACTATGGCTACACCTTC.

The V and J genes are TRBV29-1 and TRBJ2-7; 8 bases are a match to TRBD1. V was pared by 7 bases and J by 1 base, with 6 bases of the junction left unmatched. The CDR3 totals 13 residues. The germline CDR1 and CDR2 sequences are SQVTM and ANQGSEA. The CDR3 sequence: CSAEDRESYEQYF. CDR3 nucleotide sequence: TGCAGCGCTGAGGACAGGGAATCCTACGAGCAGTACTTC.

This clone was seen just once. CDR3 nucleotides: TGTGCCAGCAGCTTATATCTGCAGGGCCAGAGGAATGAGCAGTTCTTC. Translation gives CASSLYLQGQRNEQFF. The chain is built from TRBV7-9 and TRBJ2-1; TRBD1 is a possible D gene (5 bases). The V end lost 2 bases, the J end lost 7 bases, and 18 bases lay between the germline ends. CDR1 SEHNR and CDR2 FQNEAQ come from the germline V gene (reference sequence). The CDR3 length is 16 residues.

The chain combines TRBV7-6 with TRBJ1-5; TRBD1 is a possible D gene (5 bases). V lost 1 base to trimming and J lost 4 bases, with 5 bases between them. CDR1 and CDR2 from the germline V gene are SGHVS and FNYEAQ. The CDR3 covers 13 residues. CDR3 DNA sequence: TGTGCCAGCAGCTTAGGACAGAATCAGCCCCAGCATTTT. This encodes CASSLGQNQPQHF. The variable domain in full, completed from reference TRBV7-6 and TRBJ1-5, reads GAGVSQSPRYKVTKRGQDVALRCDPISGHVSLYWYRQALGQGPEFLTYFNYEAQQDKSGLPNDRFSAERPEGSISTLTIQRTEQRDSAMYRCASSLGQNQPQHFGDGTRLSIL.

The chain recombines TRBV30 with TRBJ1-6; maybe TRBD1 (5 bases). Per germline, CDR1 GTSNPN and CDR2 SVGIG (reference sequence). The CDR3 consists of 13 residues. Trimming shortened V by 6 bases and J by 5 bases, and 11 bases separated the two germline ends. The CDR3 nucleotides read TGTGCCTGTCGGGGGGGGAATAATTCACCCCTCCACTTT. It specifies CACRGGNNSPLHF.

This rearrangement joins TRBV12-5 to TRBJ2-7, with TRBD1 matching 10 bases. V was clipped by 0 bases and J by 2 bases; unmatched bases: 1. The CDR3 has 15 residues. The germline V gene encodes CDR1 LGHNT and CDR2 FRNRAP. This chain's CDR3 is CASGLVDRGPYEQYF. For the CDR3, the DNA is TGTGCTAGTGGTTTGGTAGACAGGGGGCCCTACGAGCAGTACTTC. Based on the CDR3 plus reference TRBV12-5 and TRBJ2-7, the full variable domain is DARVTQTPRHKVTEMGQEVTMRCQPILGHNTVFWYRQTMMQGLELLAYFRNRAPLDDSGMPKDRFSAEMPDATLATLKIQPSEPRDSAVYFCASGLVDRGPYEQYFGPGTRLTVT.

This clone was seen a single time. V is TRBV5-8 and J is TRBJ1-2; possibly TRBD1 for D (5 bases). Germline V gene data show CDR1 as SGHTS and CDR2 as YDEGEE. The CDR3 sequence is 12 residues long. The ends were cut back, 5 bases at V and 8 bases at J, with 13 bases in the middle. CDR3 sequence: CASRGGSSGYTF. The CDR3 DNA reads as TGTGCCAGCAGGGGGGGGTCGAGCGGCTACACCTTC.

This clone was recorded only once. The J gene is TRBJ1-2, the V gene TRBV6-1, with D perhaps matching TRBD1 (6 bases). Trimming cost V 0 bases and J 4 bases, with 9 bases left between them. The V gene's germline CDR1 is MNHNS and CDR2 SASEGT. The CDR3 length is 14 residues. CDR3 sequence: CASSEAGGPYGYTF. The CDR3 DNA reads as TGTGCCAGCAGTGAAGCGGGGGGCCCCTATGGCTACACCTTC.

CDR3 protein: CASTPDFRGNQPQHF. CDR3 in DNA: TGTGCCAGTACCCCGGACTTTAGGGGCAATCAGCCCCAGCATTTT. The chain carries TRBV19 and TRBJ1-5; D is unclear. V was cut by 7 bases and J by 2 bases, with 15 bases left in between. Germline V gene data show CDR1 as LNHDA and CDR2 as SQIVND (reference sequence). This CDR3 spans 15 amino acids. Full variable domain (rest looked up from reference TRBV19 and TRBJ1-5): DGGITQSPKYLFRKEGQNVTLSCEQNLNHDAMYWYRQDPGQGLRLIYYSQIVNDFQKGDIAEGYSVSREKKESFPLTVTSAQKNPTAFYLCASTPDFRGNQPQHFGDGTRLSIL.

The J gene is TRBJ2-3, the V gene TRBV6-1; 9 bases are shared with TRBD1. The germline CDR1 and CDR2 sequences are MNHNS and SASEGT. The ends lost 11 bases at V and 3 bases at J; junction bases unmatched: 12. CDR3 length equals 15 residues. CDR3 DNA sequence: TGTGCCGGACGACCGGGACAGGGTTTGACAGATACGCAGTATTTT. This gives the protein CAGRPGQGLTDTQYF.

V is TRBV6-5 and J is TRBJ2-3; 12 bases are shared with TRBD2. Germline V gives CDR1 MNHEY, CDR2 SVGAGI. This CDR3 is built from 16 residues. With 4 bases clipped from V and 3 bases from J, the junction kept 5 bases outside the gene matches. The CDR3 sequence is CASSSSLAGGTDTQYF. The CDR3 region has the DNA TGTGCCAGCAGTTCGTCCCTAGCGGGGGGGACAGATACGCAGTATTTT.

This chain uses TRBV7-3 with TRBJ1-5; weak D call: TRBD1 (6 bases). There are 14 residues in the CDR3. Germline V CDR1 and CDR2: SGHTA, FQGTGA. Trimming cost V 4 bases and J 9 bases, with 16 bases left between them. The CDR3 nucleotides are TGTGCCAGCAGCTCATCGGGGGGCGAGGGGCCCCAGCATTTT. Protein sequence: CASSSSGGEGPQHF.

This clone was detected only a few times. The chain carries TRBV2 and TRBJ2-5, with D unresolved. V shed 1 base and J shed 12 bases, with 12 bases lying between them. The CDR3 totals 12 residues. Germline values: CDR1 SNHLY, CDR2 FYNNEI. The CDR3 loop reads CASSEVRDLKYF. The CDR3 nucleotides are TGTGCCAGCAGTGAAGTTCGTGACTTAAAGTACTTC.

In DNA form, the CDR3 reads TGTGCCAGTCGGCAGGAGCGGGGGAATTCCCCTGAGCAGTTCTTC. It is translated as CASRQERGNSPEQFF. The chain has TRBV19 and TRBJ2-1; 8 bases line up with TRBD2. The CDR3 runs 15 residues. The J segment lost 9 bases and the V segment lost 8 bases, leaving 15 bases of the junction unmatched. Germline V gene data show CDR1 as LNHDA and CDR2 as SQIVND (reference sequence).

In nucleotides, the CDR3 is TGTGCCAGCAGCTTAGTACAACGGGCGGTTTCGATTGAGACCCAGTACTTC. It translates to CASSLVQRAVSIETQYF. The rearrangement uses TRBV7-9 and TRBJ2-5; no reliable D call. The germline CDR1 and CDR2 sequences are SEHNR and FQNEAQ (reference sequence). The germline V and J ends were trimmed by 1 base and 5 bases, with 20 bases remaining between them. The CDR3 runs 17 residues.

The J gene is TRBJ2-7, the V gene TRBV2, with D possibly matching TRBD2 (5 bases). The CDR3 contains 13 residues. V lost 3 bases to trimming and J lost 7 bases, with 13 bases between them. Germline V gene data show CDR1 as SNHLY and CDR2 as FYNNEI. The DNA for the CDR3 is TGTGCCAGCAGTGAGTGGGGAGCGAGAGAGCAGTACTTC. This encodes CASSEWGAREQYF.

V and J are TRBV7-2 and TRBJ2-2; no reliable D call. Trimming shortened V by 1 base and J by 5 bases, and 2 bases separated the two germline ends. Germline CDR1 reads SGHTA; CDR2 reads FQGNSA. This CDR3 is 12 amino acids long. Here the CDR3 DNA reads TGTGCCAGCAGCTTAGGTACCGGGGAGCTGTTTTTT. This codes for CASSLGTGELFF.

In this sample, this clone turned up a few times. This chain connects TRBV19 to TRBJ1-6, with unresolved D. CDR1 and CDR2 (germline): LNHDA, SQIVND (reference sequence). Trimming left V 1 base short and J 8 bases short, with 6 bases between. This CDR3 is 13 amino acids long. CDR3 nucleotides: TGTGCCAGTAGTATAGGAACGTATTCACCCCTCCACTTT. Its translation: CASSIGTYSPLHF.

This chain connects TRBV7-2 to TRBJ1-5; TRBD1 matches at 9 bases. The CDR3 is made up of 14 amino acids. In germline, CDR1 is SGHTA, CDR2 FQGNSA. The J segment lost 9 bases and the V segment lost 6 bases, leaving 9 bases of the junction unmatched. This chain's CDR3 is CASSTGDRAPPQHF. Written as DNA, the CDR3 is TGTGCCAGCAGTACTGGGGACAGGGCTCCGCCCCAGCATTTT.